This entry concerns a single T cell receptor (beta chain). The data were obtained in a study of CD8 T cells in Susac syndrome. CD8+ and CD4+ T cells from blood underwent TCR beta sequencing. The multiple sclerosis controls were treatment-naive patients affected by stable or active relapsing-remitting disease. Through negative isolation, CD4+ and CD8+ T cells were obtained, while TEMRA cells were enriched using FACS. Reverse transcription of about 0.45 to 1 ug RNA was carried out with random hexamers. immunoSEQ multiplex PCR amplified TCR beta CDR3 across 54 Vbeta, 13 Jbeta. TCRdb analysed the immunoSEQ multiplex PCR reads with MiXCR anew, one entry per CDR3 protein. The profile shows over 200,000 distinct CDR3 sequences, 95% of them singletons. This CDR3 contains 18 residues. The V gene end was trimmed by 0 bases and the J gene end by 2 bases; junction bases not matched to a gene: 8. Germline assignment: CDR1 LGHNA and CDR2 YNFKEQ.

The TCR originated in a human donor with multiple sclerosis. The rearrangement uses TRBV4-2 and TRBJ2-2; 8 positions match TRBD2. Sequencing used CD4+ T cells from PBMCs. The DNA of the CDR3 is TGTGCCAGCAGCCAAGATCCCAGCGGGGGCCGAAACACCGGGGAGCTGTTTTTT. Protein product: CASSQDPSGGRNTGELFF.